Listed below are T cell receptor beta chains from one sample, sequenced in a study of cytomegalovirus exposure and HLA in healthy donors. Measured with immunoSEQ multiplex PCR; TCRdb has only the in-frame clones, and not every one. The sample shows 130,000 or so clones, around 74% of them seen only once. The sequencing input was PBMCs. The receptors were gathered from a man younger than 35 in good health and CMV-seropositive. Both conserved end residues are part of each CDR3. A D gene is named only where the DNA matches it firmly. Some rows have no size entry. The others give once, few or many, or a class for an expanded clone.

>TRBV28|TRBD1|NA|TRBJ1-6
CASSQGPGQQNSPLHF
TGTGCCAGCAGCCAGGGTCCGGGACAGCAAAATTCACCCCTCCACTTT
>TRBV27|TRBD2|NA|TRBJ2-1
CASSLRSLGLAGVYYNEQFF
TGTGCCAGCAGTTTACGCTCCCTGGGGCTAGCGGGAGTCTATTACAATGAGCAGTTCTTC
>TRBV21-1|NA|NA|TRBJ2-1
CASSEASVTYNEQFF
TGTGCCAGCAGCGAAGCATCAGTTACCTACAATGAGCAGTTCTTC
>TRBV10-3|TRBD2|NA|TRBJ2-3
CAISLAGGRDTQYF
TGTGCCATCAGCCTAGCGGGAGGGAGAGATACGCAGTATTTT
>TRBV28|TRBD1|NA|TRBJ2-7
CASSSGTGFPEQYF
TGTGCCAGCAGTTCCGGGACAGGGTTCCCCGAGCAGTACTTC
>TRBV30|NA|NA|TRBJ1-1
CAWSLLMNTEAFF
TGTGCCTGGAGTCTCCTTATGAACACTGAAGCTTTCTTT
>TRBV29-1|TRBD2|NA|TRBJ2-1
CSVVSGRALNEQFF
TGCAGCGTCGTCAGCGGGAGAGCGTTAAATGAGCAGTTCTTC
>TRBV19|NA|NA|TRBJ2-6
CASSIGRRWAGANVLTF
TGTGCCAGTAGTATAGGGCGGAGGTGGGCAGGGGCTAACGTCCTGACTTTC
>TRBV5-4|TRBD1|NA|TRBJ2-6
CASSRGQGDANVLTF
TGTGCCAGCAGCAGGGGACAGGGAGATGCCAACGTCCTGACTTTC
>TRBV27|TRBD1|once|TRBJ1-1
CASSLLPRQGTEAFF
TGTGCCAGCAGTTTATTACCCCGACAGGGCACTGAAGCTTTCTTT
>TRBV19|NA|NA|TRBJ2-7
CASSIGLSGRTSSYEQYF
TGTGCCAGTAGTATCGGCCTGTCAGGACGCACTAGCTCCTACGAGCAGTACTTC
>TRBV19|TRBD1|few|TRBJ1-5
CASSHRGLGNQPQHF
TGTGCCAGTAGTCACAGGGGGCTTGGCAATCAGCCCCAGCATTTT
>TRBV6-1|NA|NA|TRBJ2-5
CASTRNLVQETQYF
TGTGCCAGCACCAGAAACCTAGTCCAAGAGACCCAGTACTTC
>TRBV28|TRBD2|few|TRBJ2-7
CASSARRFRSGDPYEQYF
TGTGCCAGCAGTGCCCGGAGGTTTCGTAGCGGGGACCCCTACGAGCAGTACTTC
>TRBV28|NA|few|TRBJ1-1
CASSYGQEAFF
TGTGCCAGCAGCTACGGACAAGAAGCTTTCTTT
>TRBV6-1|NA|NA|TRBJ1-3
CASSQGVSGNTIYF
TGTGCCAGCAGTCAAGGCGTCTCTGGAAACACCATATATTTT
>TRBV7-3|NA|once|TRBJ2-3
CASSPFIERKGEDTQYF
TGTGCCAGCAGCCCATTTATTGAGCGGAAGGGGGAGGATACGCAGTATTTT
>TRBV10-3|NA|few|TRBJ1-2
CAIWGDELGRSHGYTF
TGTGCCATCTGGGGGGACGAGCTGGGACGGTCCCATGGCTACACCTTC
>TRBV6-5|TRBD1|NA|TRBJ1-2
CASRETGGNGYTF
TGTGCCAGCAGGGAAACAGGGGGCAATGGCTACACCTTC
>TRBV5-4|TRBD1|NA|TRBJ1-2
CASSNRTGGGYTF
TGTGCCAGCAGCAACAGGACAGGGGGTGGCTACACCTTC
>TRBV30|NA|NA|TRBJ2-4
CAWSVHKRQGPAKNIQYF
TGTGCCTGGAGTGTACATAAGAGGCAGGGTCCAGCCAAAAACATTCAGTACTTC
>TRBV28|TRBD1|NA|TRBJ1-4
CASSGDRGAVLANEKLFF
TGTGCCAGCAGTGGGGACAGGGGTGCAGTACTAGCTAATGAAAAACTGTTTTTT
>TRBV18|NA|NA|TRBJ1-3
CASSPSSSSGNTIYF
TGTGCCAGCTCACCAAGCTCAAGCTCTGGAAACACCATATATTTT
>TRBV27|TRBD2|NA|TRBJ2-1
CASSLNSGLYNEQFF
TGTGCCAGCAGTTTGAATAGCGGGTTATACAATGAGCAGTTCTTC
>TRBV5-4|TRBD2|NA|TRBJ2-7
CASRPGTTTYEQYF
TGTGCCAGCAGGCCCGGGACTACGACCTACGAGCAGTACTTC
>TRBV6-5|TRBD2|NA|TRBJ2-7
CASGRGAGGSYEQYF
TGTGCCAGCGGGAGGGGAGCGGGGGGGTCCTACGAGCAGTACTTC
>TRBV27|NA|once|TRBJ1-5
CASSLSGARQPQHF
TGTGCCAGCAGTTTATCGGGGGCAAGGCAGCCCCAGCATTTT
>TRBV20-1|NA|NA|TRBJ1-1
CSARRNTEAFF
TGCAGTGCTAGACGTAACACTGAAGCTTTCTTT
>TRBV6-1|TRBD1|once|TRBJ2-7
CASRTGSSYEQYF
TGTGCCAGCAGGACAGGGAGCTCCTACGAGCAGTACTTC
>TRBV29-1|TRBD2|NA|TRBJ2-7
CSVLSGGTYSYEQYF
TGCAGCGTTCTCAGCGGGGGGACTTATTCCTACGAGCAGTACTTC
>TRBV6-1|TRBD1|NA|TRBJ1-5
CASSDGTAYNQPQHF
TGTGCCAGCAGTGATGGGACAGCCTACAATCAGCCCCAGCATTTT
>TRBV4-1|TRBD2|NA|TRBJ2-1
CASSLSRDYPVNEQFF
TGCGCCAGCAGCCTTAGCCGGGACTACCCCGTCAATGAGCAGTTCTTC
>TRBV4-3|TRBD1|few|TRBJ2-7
CASSPGGTGGYEQYF
TGCGCCAGCAGCCCGGGAGGGACAGGGGGCTACGAGCAGTACTTC
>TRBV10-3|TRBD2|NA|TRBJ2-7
CAIRGASGVPEQYF
TGTGCCATCAGGGGGGCTAGCGGGGTTCCCGAGCAGTACTTC